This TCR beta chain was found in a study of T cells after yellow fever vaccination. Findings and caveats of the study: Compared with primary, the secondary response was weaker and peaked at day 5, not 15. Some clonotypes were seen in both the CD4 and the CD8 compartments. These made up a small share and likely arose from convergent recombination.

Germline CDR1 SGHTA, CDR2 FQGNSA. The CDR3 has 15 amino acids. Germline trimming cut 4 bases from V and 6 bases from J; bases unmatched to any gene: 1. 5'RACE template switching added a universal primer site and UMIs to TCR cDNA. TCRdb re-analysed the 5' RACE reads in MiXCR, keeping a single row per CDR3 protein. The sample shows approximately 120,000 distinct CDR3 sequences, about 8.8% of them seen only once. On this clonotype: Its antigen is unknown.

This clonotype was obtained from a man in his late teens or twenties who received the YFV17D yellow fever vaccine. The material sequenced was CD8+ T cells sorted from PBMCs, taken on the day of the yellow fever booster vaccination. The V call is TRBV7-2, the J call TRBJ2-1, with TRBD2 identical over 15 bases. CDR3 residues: CASSWTSGGANEQFF. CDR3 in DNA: TGTGCCAGCAGCTGGACTAGCGGGGGGGCCAATGAGCAGTTCTTC.